This TCR beta chain is from a study of T cell repertoires in cytomegalovirus infection. Turning to the study itself: CMV infection together with matching HLA type was indicated by public TCR beta signatures.

CDR3 length equals 16 residues. With 0 bases removed from V and 5 bases from J, the gap between germline ends came to 17 bases. Germline loops: CDR1 SGHDT, CDR2 YYEEEE. General study results and limits: Dominant in the ex vivo response were TCR beta clonotypes restricted by HLA-C and specific for CMV. Frequencies of public TCR beta families were cumulated, and this identified carriers of CMV plus the relevant HLA.

Ten or more counts support this clonotype. Its antigen is not identified. TCRdb called the reads again in MiXCR, with one record for every CDR3 protein. The sample lists approximately 500,000 distinct CDR3 sequences; about 15% were seen once. The clonotype originates from a human donor in good health (CMV status not recorded). Some clones in this sample may be carry-over from other donors' samples. This chain joins TRBV5-6 and TRBJ1-1; weak D call: TRBD1 (5 bases). The sequencing input was CD8+ T cells from PBMCs. CDR3 DNA: TGTGCCAGCAGCTTGGGGGCAATGGGGGGAATGACTGAAGCTTTCTTT. It codes for CASSLGAMGGMTEAFF. Complete variable domain (other parts from reference TRBV5-6 and TRBJ1-1): DAGVTQSPTHLIKTRGQQVTLRCSPKSGHDTVSWYQQALGQGPQFIFQYYEEEERQRGNFPDRFSGHQFPNYSSELNVNALLLGDSALYLCASSLGAMGGMTEAFFGQGTRLTVV.